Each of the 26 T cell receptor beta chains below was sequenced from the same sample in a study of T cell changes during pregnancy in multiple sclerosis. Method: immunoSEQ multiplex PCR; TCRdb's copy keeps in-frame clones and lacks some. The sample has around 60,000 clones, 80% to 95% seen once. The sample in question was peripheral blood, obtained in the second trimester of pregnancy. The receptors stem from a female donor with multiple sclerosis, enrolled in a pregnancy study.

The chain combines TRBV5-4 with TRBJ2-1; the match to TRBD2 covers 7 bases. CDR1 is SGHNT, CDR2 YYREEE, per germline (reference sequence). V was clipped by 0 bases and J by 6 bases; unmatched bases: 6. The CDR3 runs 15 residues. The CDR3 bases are TGTGCCAGCAGCTTGGGCGGGAGTCCCCCCAATGAGCAGTTCTTC. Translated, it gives CASSLGGSPPNEQFF.

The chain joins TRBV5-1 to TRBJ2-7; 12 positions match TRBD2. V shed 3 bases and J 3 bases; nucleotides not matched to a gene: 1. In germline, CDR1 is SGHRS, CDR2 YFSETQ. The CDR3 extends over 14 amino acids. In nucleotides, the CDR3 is TGCGCCAGCAGCTCGACTAGCGGGAGCTACGAGCAGTACTTC. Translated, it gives CASSSTSGSYEQYF.

The CDR3 protein is CSGGGDLNTEAFF. CDR3 nucleotides: TGCAGCGGGGGGGGAGACCTAAACACTGAAGCTTTCTTT. The rearrangement joins TRBV29-1 to TRBJ1-1, with D perhaps matching TRBD1 (5 bases). Deletions cut 7 bases from V and 2 bases from J, with 14 bases between. CDR1 SQVTM and CDR2 ANQGSEA come from the germline V gene. CDR3 length: 13 residues. The whole variable domain, remainder taken from reference TRBV29-1 and TRBJ1-1, is SAVISQKPSRDICQRGTSLTIQCQVDSQVTMMFWYRQQPGQSLTLIATANQGSEATYESGFVIDKFPISRPNLTFSTLTVSNMSPEDSSIYLCSGGGDLNTEAFFGQGTRLTVV.

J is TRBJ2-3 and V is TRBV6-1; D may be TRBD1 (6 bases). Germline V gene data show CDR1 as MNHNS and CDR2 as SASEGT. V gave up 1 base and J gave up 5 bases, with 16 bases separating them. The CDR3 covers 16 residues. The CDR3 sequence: CASSEVLAGGGDTQYF. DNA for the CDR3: TGTGCCAGCAGTGAAGTCCTGGCTGGGGGCGGAGATACGCAGTATTTT.

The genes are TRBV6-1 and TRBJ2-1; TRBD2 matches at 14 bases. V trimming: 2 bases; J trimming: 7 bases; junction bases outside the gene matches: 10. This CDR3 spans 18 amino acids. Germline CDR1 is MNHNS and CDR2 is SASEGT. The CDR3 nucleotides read TGTGCCAGCAGTGAATTAGTCCTTCGGACTAGCGGGAGGAATGAGCAGTTCTTC. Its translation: CASSELVLRTSGRNEQFF.

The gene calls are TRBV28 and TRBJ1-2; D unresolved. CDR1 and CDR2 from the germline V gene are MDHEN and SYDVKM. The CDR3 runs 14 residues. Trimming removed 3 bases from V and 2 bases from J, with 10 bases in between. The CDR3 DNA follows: TGTGCCAGCAGTTTTTTCGACGGGAACTATGGCTACACCTTC. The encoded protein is CASSFFDGNYGYTF.

DNA of the CDR3: TGCAGTTCCCATACAGGGGAGACCCAGTACTTC. Its protein product is CSSHTGETQYF. The gene calls are TRBV20-1 and TRBJ2-5, with a weak D call TRBD1 (6 bases). There are 11 residues in the CDR3. Per germline, CDR1 DFQATT and CDR2 SNEGSKA (reference sequence). V gave up 8 bases and J gave up 5 bases, with 12 bases separating them.

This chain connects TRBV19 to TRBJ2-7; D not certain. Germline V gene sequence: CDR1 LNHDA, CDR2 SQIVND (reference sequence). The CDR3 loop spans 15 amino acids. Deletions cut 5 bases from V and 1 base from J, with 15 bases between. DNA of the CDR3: TGTGCCAGTAGTTTGGAGCGTAGGCATTCCTACGAGCAGTACTTC. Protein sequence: CASSLERRHSYEQYF.

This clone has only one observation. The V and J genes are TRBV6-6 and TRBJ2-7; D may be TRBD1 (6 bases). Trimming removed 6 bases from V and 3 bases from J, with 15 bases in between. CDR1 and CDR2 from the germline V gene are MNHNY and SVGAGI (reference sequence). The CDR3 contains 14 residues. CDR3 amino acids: CASRKGESSYEQYF. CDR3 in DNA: TGTGCCAGCAGGAAGGGGGAAAGTAGCTACGAGCAGTACTTC.

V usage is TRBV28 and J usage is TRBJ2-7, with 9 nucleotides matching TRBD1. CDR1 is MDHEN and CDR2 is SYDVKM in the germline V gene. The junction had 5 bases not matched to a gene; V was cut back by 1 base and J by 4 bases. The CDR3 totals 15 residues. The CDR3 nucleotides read TGTGCCAGCAGTTTATCCGGGACAGGGTCTTACGAGCAGTACTTC. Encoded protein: CASSLSGTGSYEQYF.

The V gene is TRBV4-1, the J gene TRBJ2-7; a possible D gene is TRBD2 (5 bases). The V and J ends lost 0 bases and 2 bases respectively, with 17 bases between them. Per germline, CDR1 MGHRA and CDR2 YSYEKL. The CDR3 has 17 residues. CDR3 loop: CASSQDRGGGGTYEQYF. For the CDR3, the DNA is TGCGCCAGCAGCCAAGATCGAGGCGGAGGTGGGACCTACGAGCAGTACTTC.

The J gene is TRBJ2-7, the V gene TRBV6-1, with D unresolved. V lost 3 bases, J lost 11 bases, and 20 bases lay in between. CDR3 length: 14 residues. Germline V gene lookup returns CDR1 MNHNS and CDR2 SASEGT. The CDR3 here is CASSELVETSLEYF. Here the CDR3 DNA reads TGTGCCAGCAGTGAGCTGGTGGAAACCTCCCTAGAGTACTTC.

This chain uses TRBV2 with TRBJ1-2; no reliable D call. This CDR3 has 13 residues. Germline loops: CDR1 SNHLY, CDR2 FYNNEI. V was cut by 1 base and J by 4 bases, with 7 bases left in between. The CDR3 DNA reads TGTGCCAGCAGTGAAGACTTCTCCTATGGCTACACCTTC. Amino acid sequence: CASSEDFSYGYTF.

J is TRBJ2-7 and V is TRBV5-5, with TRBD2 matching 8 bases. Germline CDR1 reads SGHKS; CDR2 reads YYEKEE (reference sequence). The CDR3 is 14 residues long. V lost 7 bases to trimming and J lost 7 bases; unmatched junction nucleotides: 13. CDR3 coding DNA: TGTGCCAGCGCATTCGTTGCGGGAGGTCGGGAGCAGTACTTC. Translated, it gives CASAFVAGGREQYF.

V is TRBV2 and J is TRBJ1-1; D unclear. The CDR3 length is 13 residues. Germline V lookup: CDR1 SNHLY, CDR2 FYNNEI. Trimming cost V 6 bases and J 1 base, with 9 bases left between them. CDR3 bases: TGTGCCAGCAGAGCCGACAAGAACACTGAAGCTTTCTTT. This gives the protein CASRADKNTEAFF. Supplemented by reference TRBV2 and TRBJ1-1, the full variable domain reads EPEVTQTPSHQVTQMGQEVILRCVPISNHLYFYWYRQILGQKVEFLVSFYNNEISEKSEIFDDQFSVERPDGSNFTLKIRSTKLEDSAMYFCASRADKNTEAFFGQGTRLTVV.

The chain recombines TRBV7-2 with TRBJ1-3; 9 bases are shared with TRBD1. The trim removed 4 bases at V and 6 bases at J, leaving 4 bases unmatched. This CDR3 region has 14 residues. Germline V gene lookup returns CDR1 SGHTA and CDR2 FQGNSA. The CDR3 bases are TGTGCCAGCAGCTCACAGGGGGCTGAAAACACCATATATTTT. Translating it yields CASSSQGAENTIYF.

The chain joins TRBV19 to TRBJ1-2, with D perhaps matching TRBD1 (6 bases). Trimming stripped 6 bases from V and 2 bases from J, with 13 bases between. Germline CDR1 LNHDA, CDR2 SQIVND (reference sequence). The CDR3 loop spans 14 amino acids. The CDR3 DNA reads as TGTGCCAGTAGCTTGACAGGAGCCAACTATGGCTACACCTTC. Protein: CASSLTGANYGYTF.

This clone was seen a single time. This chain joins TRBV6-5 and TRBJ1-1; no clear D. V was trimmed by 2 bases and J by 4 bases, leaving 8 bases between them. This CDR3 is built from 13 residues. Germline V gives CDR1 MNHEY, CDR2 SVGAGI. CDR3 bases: TGTGCCAGCAGTTACCTCGGGGTCACTGAAGCTTTCTTT. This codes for CASSYLGVTEAFF.

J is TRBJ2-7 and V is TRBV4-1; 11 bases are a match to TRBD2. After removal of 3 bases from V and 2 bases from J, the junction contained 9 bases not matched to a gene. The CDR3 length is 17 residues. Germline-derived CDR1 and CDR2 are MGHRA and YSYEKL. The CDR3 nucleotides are TGCGCCAGCAGCCAGATACCGGGACTAGCGGCTGCCTACGAGCAGTACTTC. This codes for CASSQIPGLAAAYEQYF.

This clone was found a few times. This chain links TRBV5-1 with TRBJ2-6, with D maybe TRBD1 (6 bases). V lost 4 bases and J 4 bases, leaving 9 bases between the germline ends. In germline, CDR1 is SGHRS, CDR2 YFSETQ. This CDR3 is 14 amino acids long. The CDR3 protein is CASSGQGGANVLTF. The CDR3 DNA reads TGCGCCAGCAGCGGGCAGGGGGGGGCCAACGTCCTGACTTTC.

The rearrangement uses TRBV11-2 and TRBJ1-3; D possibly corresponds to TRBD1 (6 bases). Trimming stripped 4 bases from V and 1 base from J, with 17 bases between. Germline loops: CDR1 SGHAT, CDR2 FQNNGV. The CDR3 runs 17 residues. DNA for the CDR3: TGTGCCAGCAGCTCTGGACAGACACTTCCATCTGGAAACACCATATATTTT. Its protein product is CASSSGQTLPSGNTIYF.

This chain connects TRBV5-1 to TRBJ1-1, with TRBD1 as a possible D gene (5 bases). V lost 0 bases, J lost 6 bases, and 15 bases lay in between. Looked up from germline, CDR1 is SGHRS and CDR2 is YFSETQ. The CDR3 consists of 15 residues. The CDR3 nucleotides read TGCGCCAGCAGCTTGGTGGGGGGGATGATCTCTGAAGCTTTCTTT. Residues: CASSLVGGMISEAFF.

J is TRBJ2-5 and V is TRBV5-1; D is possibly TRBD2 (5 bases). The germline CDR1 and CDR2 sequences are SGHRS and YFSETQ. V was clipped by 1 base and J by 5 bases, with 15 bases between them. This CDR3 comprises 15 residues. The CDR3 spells CASSLLASQVETQYF. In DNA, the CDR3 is TGCGCCAGCAGCTTGTTGGCTAGCCAAGTTGAGACCCAGTACTTC.

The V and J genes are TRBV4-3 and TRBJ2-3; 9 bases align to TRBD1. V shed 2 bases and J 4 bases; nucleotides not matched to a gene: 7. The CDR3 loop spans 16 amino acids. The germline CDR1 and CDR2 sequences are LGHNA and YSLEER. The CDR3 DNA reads TGCGCCAGCAGCCAAAGAACAGGGGGCGTGGCAGATACGCAGTATTTT. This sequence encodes CASSQRTGGVADTQYF.

CDR3 bases: TGCGCCAGCAGCTTGCATTCTAGCGGGAGTCGGTACAATGAGCAGTTCTTC. This translates into CASSLHSSGSRYNEQFF. This chain uses TRBV5-1 with TRBJ2-1, with 10 positions matching TRBD2. Per germline, CDR1 SGHRS and CDR2 YFSETQ. This CDR3 has 17 residues. Germline trimming cut 1 base from V and 4 bases from J; bases unmatched to any gene: 8.

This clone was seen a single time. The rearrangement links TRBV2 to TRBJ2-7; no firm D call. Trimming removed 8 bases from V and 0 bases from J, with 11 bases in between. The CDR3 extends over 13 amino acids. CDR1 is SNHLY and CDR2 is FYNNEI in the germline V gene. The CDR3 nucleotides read TGTGCCAGCGGTACTGCGCCCTCCTACGAGCAGTACTTC. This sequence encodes CASGTAPSYEQYF.